Listed below are T cell receptor beta chains from one sample, sequenced in a study of blood T cell repertoires in COVID-19. Some clones are missing from TCRdb's copy, which holds only in-frame ones; the method was immunoSEQ multiplex PCR. Here the sample spans approximately 66,000 clones, more than 70% being singletons. The specimen sequenced was peripheral blood. All receptors derive from a man aged 45-65 years with active COVID-19. The CDR3 runs from the conserved cysteine through the conserved F or W. D genes are given only for firm matches. Expanded clones are given a class, and other clones once, few, many or no size at all.

v_call	d_call	clone_size	j_call	cdr3_aa	cdr3_nt
TRBV5-1	-	-	TRBJ1-6	CASSLLQGNSPLHF	TGCGCCAGCAGCTTGCTCCAGGGTAATTCACCCCTCCACTTT
TRBV27	-	few	TRBJ1-5	CASSFVSGNQPQHF	TGTGCCAGCAGTTTTGTCTCCGGCAATCAGCCCCAGCATTTT
TRBV12-5	TRBD2	-	TRBJ2-6	CASAWGGHGANVLTF	TGTGCTAGTGCCTGGGGAGGGCACGGGGCCAACGTCCTGACTTTC
TRBV2	-	few	TRBJ1-5	CASSLGGGSNQPQHF	TGTGCCAGCAGCTTAGGCGGCGGAAGCAATCAGCCCCAGCATTTT
TRBV6-5	-	-	TRBJ2-4	CASTAPGKNIQYF	TGTGCCAGCACGGCTCCGGGCAAAAACATTCAGTACTTC
TRBV6-5	-	-	TRBJ2-7	CASRPGHAYEQYF	TGTGCCAGCAGGCCGGGACACGCCTACGAGCAGTACTTC
TRBV6-1	-	once	TRBJ2-1	CASSDYGRVNENEQFF	TGTGCCAGCAGTGACTATGGGCGGGTTAATGAAAATGAGCAGTTCTTC
TRBV24-1	TRBD1	-	TRBJ2-5	CATSFGTEETQYF	TGTGCCACCAGCTTCGGGACAGAAGAGACCCAGTACTTC
TRBV2	-	-	TRBJ1-1	CASSGQLNTEAFF	TGTGCCAGCAGTGGACAGTTGAACACTGAAGCTTTCTTT
TRBV19	-	-	TRBJ1-1	CASTGGLNTEAFF	TGTGCCAGTACAGGCGGGTTGAACACTGAAGCTTTCTTT
TRBV14	TRBD2	-	TRBJ2-3	CASSPRLADNSDTQYF	TGTGCCAGCAGCCCCCGACTAGCGGATAACTCAGATACGCAGTATTTT
TRBV6-1	-	-	TRBJ1-6	CASSEARAGAGSPLHF	TGTGCCAGCAGTGAAGCGCGGGCAGGGGCGGGTTCACCCCTCCACTTT
TRBV11-3	-	few	TRBJ1-2	CASSLDPQGGYTF	TGTGCCAGCAGCTTAGATCCCCAGGGTGGCTACACCTTC
TRBV10-1	-	-	TRBJ2-5	CASSGPGVGRMAKTQYF	TGCGCCAGCAGCGGACCGGGAGTCGGACGGATGGCGAAGACCCAGTACTTC
TRBV5-1	TRBD2	-	TRBJ2-1	CASSISGGAYNEQFF	TGCGCCAGCAGCATTAGCGGGGGGGCCTACAATGAGCAGTTCTTC
TRBV4-2	TRBD2	-	TRBJ2-3	CASSRTSGGKLSTDTQYF	TGTGCCAGCAGCCGGACCTCGGGGGGGAAACTTAGCACAGATACGCAGTATTTT
TRBV6-6	TRBD1	-	TRBJ1-6	CASSPMRDRESPLHF	TGTGCCAGCAGTCCAATGCGGGACAGGGAATCACCCCTCCACTTT
TRBV27	TRBD1	-	TRBJ1-5	CASTSTGTGGSQPQHF	TGTGCCAGCACTTCGACCGGGACAGGGGGTAGCCAGCCCCAGCATTTT
TRBV2	-	-	TRBJ2-7	CASSGGTREQYF	TGTGCCAGCAGTGGGGGGACACGGGAGCAGTACTTC
TRBV5-4	-	-	TRBJ2-1	CASSLVVTASYNEQFF	TGTGCCAGCAGCTTGGTTGTGACTGCTTCCTACAATGAGCAGTTCTTC
TRBV19	-	-	TRBJ1-5	CASSIGRGGGQPQHF	TGTGCCAGTAGTATCGGGCGGGGAGGAGGTCAGCCCCAGCATTTT
TRBV9	TRBD2	-	TRBJ2-6	CASSPVPGRGSSGANVLTF	TGTGCCAGCAGCCCCGTGCCCGGCCGCGGGAGCTCTGGGGCCAACGTCCTGACTTTC
TRBV25-1	-	-	TRBJ1-6	CASSEIGTAYSPLHF	TGTGCCAGCAGTGAGATTGGCACAGCCTATTCACCCCTCCACTTT
TRBV6-5	TRBD1	-	TRBJ1-6	CASRRSGQKNSPLHF	TGTGCCAGCAGACGCTCGGGACAGAAAAATTCACCCCTCCACTTT